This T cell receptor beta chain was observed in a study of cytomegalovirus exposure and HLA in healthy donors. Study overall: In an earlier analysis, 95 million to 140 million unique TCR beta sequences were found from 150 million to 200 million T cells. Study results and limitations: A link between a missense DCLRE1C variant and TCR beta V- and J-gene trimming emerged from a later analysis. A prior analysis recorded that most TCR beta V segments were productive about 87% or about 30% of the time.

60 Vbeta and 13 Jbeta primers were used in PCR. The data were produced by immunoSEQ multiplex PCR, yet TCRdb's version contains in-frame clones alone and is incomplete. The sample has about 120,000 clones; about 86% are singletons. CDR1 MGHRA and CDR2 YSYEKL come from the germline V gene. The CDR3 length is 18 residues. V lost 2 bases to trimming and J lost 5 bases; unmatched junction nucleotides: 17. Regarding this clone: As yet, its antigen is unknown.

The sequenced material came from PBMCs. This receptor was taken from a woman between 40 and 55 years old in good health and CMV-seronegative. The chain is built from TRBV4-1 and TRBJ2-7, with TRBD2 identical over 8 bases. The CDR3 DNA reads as TGCGCCAGCAGCCAAAGGTGGGTGACCGGGACTAGTGTCGACGAGCAGTACTTC. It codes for CASSQRWVTGTSVDEQYF.